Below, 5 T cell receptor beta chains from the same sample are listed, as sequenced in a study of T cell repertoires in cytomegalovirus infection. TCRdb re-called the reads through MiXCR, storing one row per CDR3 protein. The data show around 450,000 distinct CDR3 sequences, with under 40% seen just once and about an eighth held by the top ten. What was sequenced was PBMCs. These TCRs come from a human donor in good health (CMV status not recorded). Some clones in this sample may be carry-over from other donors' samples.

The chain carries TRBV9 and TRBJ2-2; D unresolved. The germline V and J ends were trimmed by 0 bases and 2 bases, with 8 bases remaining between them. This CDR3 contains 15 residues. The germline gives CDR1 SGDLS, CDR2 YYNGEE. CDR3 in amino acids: CASSVGWGNTGELFF. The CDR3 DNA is TGTGCCAGCAGCGTAGGGTGGGGTAACACCGGGGAGCTGTTTTTT.

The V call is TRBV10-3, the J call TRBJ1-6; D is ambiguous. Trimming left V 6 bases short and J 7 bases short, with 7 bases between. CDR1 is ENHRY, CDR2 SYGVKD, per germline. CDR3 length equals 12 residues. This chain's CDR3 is CAIRNANSPLHF. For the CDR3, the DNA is TGTGCCATCAGGAATGCAAATTCACCCCTCCACTTT.

The CDR3 DNA reads TGCGCCAGCAGCCAAGTAGGGGGCACTGAAGCTTTCTTT. This translates into CASSQVGGTEAFF. The chain employs TRBV4-1 and TRBJ1-1, with D perhaps TRBD1 (6 bases). The CDR3 is 13 residues long. V lost 1 base to trimming and J lost 4 bases, with 7 bases between them. CDR1 and CDR2 from the germline V gene are MGHRA and YSYEKL.

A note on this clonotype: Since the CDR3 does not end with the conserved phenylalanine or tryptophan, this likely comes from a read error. The CDR3 here is CASRAGDSGNQPQHL. The CDR3 DNA sequence: TGTGCCAGCCGGGCGGGTGACAGTGGCAATCAGCCACAGCATTTG. The chain joins TRBV2 to TRBJ1-5; D may be TRBD1 (5 bases). The CDR3 loop spans 15 amino acids. Germline V gives CDR1 SNHLY, CDR2 FYNNEI.

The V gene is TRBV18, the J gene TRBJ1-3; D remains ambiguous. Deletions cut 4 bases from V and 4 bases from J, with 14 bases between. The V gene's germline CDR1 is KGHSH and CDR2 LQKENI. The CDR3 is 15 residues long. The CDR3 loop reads CASSLDRDKGNTIYF. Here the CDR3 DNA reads TGTGCCAGCTCACTAGATCGGGATAAAGGAAACACCATATATTTT. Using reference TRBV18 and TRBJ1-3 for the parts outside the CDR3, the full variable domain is NAGVMQNPRHLVRRRGQEARLRCSPMKGHSHVYWYRQLPEEGLKFMVYLQKENIIDESGMPKERFSAEFPKEGPSILRIQQVVRGDSAAYFCASSLDRDKGNTIYFGEGSWLTVV.